This T cell receptor beta chain emerged from a study of blood T cells in healthy people across ages. General study findings and limits: Shifts in expanded clonotypes may have been confounded by donor CMV status, which was unknown.

CDR1 and CDR2 from the germline V gene are SEHNR and FQNEAQ (reference sequence). Deletions cut 5 bases from V and 0 bases from J, with 13 bases between. The CDR3 loop spans 16 amino acids. Concerning this clonotype: The antigen is unknown.

The second PCR ran about 6 to 12 cycles with a sample-barcoded 5' primer and J-beta primers. TCRdb ran MiXCR on the 5' RACE reads and lists one entry per CDR3 protein. The sample consists of about 780,000 distinct CDR3 sequences, 46% of them appearing once. J is TRBJ2-2 and V is TRBV7-9; D may be TRBD2 (6 bases). The source material was blood. The source is a man at least 80 years old in good health. CDR3 loop: CASSREERTNTGELFF. CDR3 sequence (DNA): TGTGCCAGCAGCAGGGAGGAGAGGACGAACACCGGGGAGCTGTTTTTT. Full variable domain (remainder filled in from reference TRBV7-9 and TRBJ2-2): DTGVSQNPRHKITKRGQNVTFRCDPISEHNRLYWYRQTLGQGPEFLTYFQNEAQLEKSRLLSDRFSAERPKGSFSTLEIQRTEQGDSAMYLCASSREERTNTGELFFGEGSRLTVL.